These 15 T cell receptor beta chains were all obtained from the same sample, sequenced in a study of T-cell memory formation after mild COVID-19. TCRdb itself ran the 5' RACE reads through MiXCR, one entry per CDR3 protein. The sample has roughly 200,000 distinct CDR3 sequences; more than 8% are singletons. The specimen sequenced was PBMCs or a T cell subset sorted from them (not recorded which). The receptors originated from a young man who had mild COVID-19 (a few samples of this study predate the infection). Cell type and time point are not known.

The sample holds a few counts of this clonotype. The rearrangement links TRBV6-1 to TRBJ2-3; D ambiguous. Germline CDR1 reads MNHNS; CDR2 reads SASEGT. Trimming stripped 7 bases from V and 0 bases from J, with 11 bases between. CDR3 length: 14 residues. Written as DNA, the CDR3 is TGTGCCAGCAAGAACCCGTCAAGCACAGATACGCAGTATTTT. It translates to CASKNPSSTDTQYF.

Ten or more counts support this clonotype. This chain links TRBV10-3 with TRBJ2-7, with D possibly TRBD2 on 6 matching bases. Looked up from germline, CDR1 is ENHRY and CDR2 is SYGVKD. V shed 4 bases and J shed 0 bases, with 16 bases lying between them. The CDR3 has 16 amino acids. The CDR3 coding sequence is TGTGCCATCAGTGCGTTTGGAGGGCTTCGCTCCTACGAGCAGTACTTC. Its protein is CAISAFGGLRSYEQYF.

The gene calls are TRBV6-2 or TRBV6-3 and TRBJ1-2; TRBD1 is a possible D gene (5 bases). This CDR3 has 14 amino acids. Trimming took off 10 bases at V and 3 bases at J, with 18 bases between the two ends. The germline V gene has CDR1 MNHEY and CDR2 SVGEGT. In DNA form, the CDR3 reads TGTGCCATACGACAGATGGCGTCCCACTATGGCTACACCTTC. Translated: CAIRQMASHYGYTF.

The sample holds a few counts of this clonotype. The gene calls are TRBV7-2 and TRBJ2-4; TRBD2 is a possible D gene (6 bases). V lost 4 bases and J 0 bases, leaving 7 bases between the germline ends. Germline assignment: CDR1 SGHTA and CDR2 FQGNSA. This CDR3 has 14 residues. CDR3 sequence reads: CASSSGLAKNIQYF. The CDR3 nucleotides are TGTGCCAGCAGCTCGGGACTAGCCAAAAACATTCAGTACTTC.

The chain combines TRBV6-2 or TRBV6-3 with TRBJ2-1; D is unclear. This CDR3 spans 12 amino acids. V was clipped by 5 bases and J by 8 bases, with 10 bases between them. From germline, CDR1 is MNHEY and CDR2 SVGEGT. CDR3 sequence: CASSVFIHEQFF. CDR3 coding DNA: TGTGCCAGCAGTGTATTCATCCATGAGCAGTTCTTC.

This clonotype was observed a few times. The genes are TRBV28 and TRBJ2-7; D remains ambiguous. The CDR3 runs to 14 residues. Trimming took 2 bases from V and 0 from J, leaving 8 bases between them. Germline CDR1 is MDHEN and CDR2 is SYDVKM. CDR3 in amino acids: CASSLGGISYEQYV. CDR3 coding DNA: TGTGCCAGCAGTTTAGGTGGCATCTCCTACGAGCAGTACGTC.

This clonotype occurred many times. The genes are TRBV6-2 or TRBV6-3 and TRBJ2-1; 10 bases agree with TRBD1. Trimming took 8 bases from V and 7 from J; bases not matched to a gene: 11. Germline assignment: CDR1 MNHEY and CDR2 SVGEGT. The CDR3 is 15 amino acids. The CDR3 bases are TGTGCCAGCGGACGCCTGGGGGACAGGGGAAATGAGCAGTTCTTC. Amino acid sequence: CASGRLGDRGNEQFF.

The chain uses TRBV9 and TRBJ2-7; TRBD2 aligns across 13 bases. CDR3 length equals 14 residues. From germline, CDR1 is SGDLS and CDR2 YYNGEE. V lost 5 bases, J lost 6 bases, and 5 bases stayed unmatched. The CDR3 reads CASRQTSGGCEQYF. CDR3 in DNA: TGTGCCAGCAGGCAGACTAGCGGGGGGTGCGAGCAGTACTTC.

This clonotype showed up just a few times. The chain combines TRBV12-3 or TRBV12-4 with TRBJ1-1; D perhaps matches TRBD1 (6 bases). The CDR3 runs 12 residues. V was clipped by 4 bases and J by 11 bases, with 14 bases between them. Here the CDR3 reads CASSSQGGRAFF. DNA of the CDR3: TGTGCCAGCAGTTCTCAAGGGGGTCGGGCTTTCTTT.

The chain couples TRBV9 to TRBJ2-4; 7 bases match TRBD1. V lost 1 base to trimming and J lost 5 bases; unmatched junction nucleotides: 6. The CDR3 loop spans 15 amino acids. CDR1 SGDLS and CDR2 YYNGEE come from the germline V gene. In nucleotides, the CDR3 is TGTGCCAGCAGCGTAACAGGGGCTCGGGAAAACATTCAGTACTTC. Its translation is CASSVTGARENIQYF.

This clonotype was seen more than once but under ten times. The V and J genes are TRBV10-3 and TRBJ1-4; D might be TRBD1 (5 bases). Trimming took off 3 bases at V and 0 bases at J, with 5 bases between the two ends. The CDR3 runs to 14 residues. CDR1 ENHRY and CDR2 SYGVKD come from the germline V gene. This CDR3 reads CAISDRATNEKLFF. CDR3 sequence (DNA): TGTGCCATCAGTGACAGGGCAACTAATGAAAAACTGTTTTTT.

This clonotype was detected many times. The CDR3 DNA reads TGCGCCAGCATCCCAGGAAGCTCCTACAATGAGCAGTTCTTC. Translation: CASIPGSSYNEQFF. The V and J genes are TRBV5-1 and TRBJ2-1; D not certain. Trimming shortened V by 6 bases and J by 0 bases, and 10 bases separated the two germline ends. From germline, CDR1 is SGHRS and CDR2 YFSETQ. The CDR3 contains 14 residues.

This clonotype was seen at least ten times. The genes are TRBV5-4 and TRBJ2-6; D gene unclear. CDR3 length: 15 residues. Per germline, CDR1 SGHNT and CDR2 YYREEE (reference sequence). V dropped 1 base and J dropped 1 base, with 6 bases sitting between them. CDR3 bases: TGTGCCAGCAGCTTGCCAGGTTCTGGGGCCAACGTCCTGACTTTC. Translation gives CASSLPGSGANVLTF.

The chain joins TRBV20-1 to TRBJ2-1; a possible D gene is TRBD1 (6 bases). Per germline, CDR1 DFQATT and CDR2 SNEGSKA (reference sequence). This CDR3 spans 13 amino acids. The ends were cut back, 5 bases at V and 4 bases at J, with 12 bases in the middle. CDR3 amino acids: CSAPRGGYNEQFF. CDR3 bases: TGCAGTGCTCCTCGAGGGGGTTACAATGAGCAGTTCTTC.

The chain joins TRBV5-1 to TRBJ2-2; D perhaps matches TRBD1 (6 bases). This CDR3 region has 15 residues. Deletions cut 9 bases from V and 3 bases from J, with 18 bases between. In germline, CDR1 is SGHRS, CDR2 YFSETQ. The CDR3 DNA follows: TGCGCCACCTCGAGGGACATCGGCGACACCGGGGAGCTGTTTTTT. It is translated as CATSRDIGDTGELFF.